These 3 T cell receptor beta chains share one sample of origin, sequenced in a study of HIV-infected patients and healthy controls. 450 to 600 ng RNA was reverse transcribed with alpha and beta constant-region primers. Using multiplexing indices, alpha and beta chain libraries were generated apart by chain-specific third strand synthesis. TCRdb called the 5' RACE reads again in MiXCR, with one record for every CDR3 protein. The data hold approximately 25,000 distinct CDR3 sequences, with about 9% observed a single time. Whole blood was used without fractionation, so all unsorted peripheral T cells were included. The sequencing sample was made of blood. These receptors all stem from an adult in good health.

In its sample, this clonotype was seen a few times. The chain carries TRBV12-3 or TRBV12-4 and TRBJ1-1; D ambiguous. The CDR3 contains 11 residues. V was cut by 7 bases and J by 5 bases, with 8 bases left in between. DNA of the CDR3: TGTGCCAGCACCCTAGGGACTGAAGCTTTCTTT. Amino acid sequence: CASTLGTEAFF.

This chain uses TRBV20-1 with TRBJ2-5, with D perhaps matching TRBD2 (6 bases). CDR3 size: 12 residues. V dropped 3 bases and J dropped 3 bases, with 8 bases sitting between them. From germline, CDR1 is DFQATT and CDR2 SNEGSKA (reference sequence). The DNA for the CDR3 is TGCAGTGCTAGTGGAGGGGAAGAGACCCAGTACTTC. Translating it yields CSASGGEETQYF.

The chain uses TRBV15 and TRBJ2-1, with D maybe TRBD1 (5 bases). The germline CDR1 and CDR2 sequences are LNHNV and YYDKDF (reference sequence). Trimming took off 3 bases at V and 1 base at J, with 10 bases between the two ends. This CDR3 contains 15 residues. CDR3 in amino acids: CATSSGHRSYNEQFF. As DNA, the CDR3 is TGTGCCACCAGCAGTGGGCACAGGTCCTACAATGAGCAGTTCTTC.